Listed here are 23 T cell receptor beta chains from one sample, sequenced in a study of Ad26.COV2.S vaccination and SARS-CoV-2 variants. Treatment indicated: around 19 received Ad26.COV2.S at low or high dose, single or two shots; several received placebo; per-sample allocation not given. After the first vaccine or placebo injection, samples were drawn on day 63. Data came from immunoSEQ multiplex PCR; TCRdb stores just in-frame clones and leaves some out. The sample has about 350,000 clones, roughly 91% seen once. Specimen: peripheral blood, collected in a trial of Ad26.COV2.S vaccine versus placebo. These receptors came from a person between 18 and 59 years old who received the Ad26.COV2.S COVID-19 vaccine or a placebo.

Ten or more counts support this clone. J is TRBJ2-2 and V is TRBV28; 10 positions agree with TRBD1. Germline V gene sequence: CDR1 MDHEN, CDR2 SYDVKM. The CDR3 runs to 15 residues. V was pared by 5 bases and J by 5 bases, with 5 bases of the junction left unmatched. The CDR3 nucleotides are TGTGCCAGCAGTCCCGGGACAGGGGAAACCGGGGAGCTGTTTTTT. This codes for CASSPGTGETGELFF.

The rearrangement links TRBV6-5 to TRBJ2-7, with a tentative D call TRBD1 (6 bases). Trimming removed 7 bases from V and 4 bases from J, with 14 bases in between. Germline loops: CDR1 MNHEY, CDR2 SVGAGI. The CDR3 length is 13 residues. The CDR3 nucleotides read TGTGCCAGCACACCAGGGGAAAATTACGAGCAGTACTTC. It codes for CASTPGENYEQYF.

This clone was detected once. The chain joins TRBV2 to TRBJ2-3; D gene uncertain. V shed 6 bases and J shed 4 bases, with 11 bases lying between them. This CDR3 comprises 13 residues. Germline CDR1 and CDR2: SNHLY and FYNNEI. The CDR3 nucleotides read TGTGCCAGCAGCATGGCCCGCTCAGATACGCAGTATTTT. Protein sequence: CASSMARSDTQYF. Variable domain in full (rest from reference TRBV2 and TRBJ2-3): EPEVTQTPSHQVTQMGQEVILRCVPISNHLYFYWYRQILGQKVEFLVSFYNNEISEKSEIFDDQFSVERPDGSNFTLKIRSTKLEDSAMYFCASSMARSDTQYFGPGTRLTVL.

This rearrangement joins TRBV5-6 to TRBJ1-2; D is unresolved. CDR1 and CDR2 (germline): SGHDT, YYEEEE. The V end lost 2 bases, the J end lost 10 bases, and 18 bases lay between the germline ends. The CDR3 contains 14 residues. CDR3 DNA: TGTGCCAGCAGCTTACGAGCCGGGAGATTCGCCTACACCTTC. The encoded protein is CASSLRAGRFAYTF. Filled out from reference TRBV5-6 and TRBJ1-2, the complete variable domain reads DAGVTQSPTHLIKTRGQQVTLRCSPKSGHDTVSWYQQALGQGPQFIFQYYEEEERQRGNFPDRFSGHQFPNYSSELNVNALLLGDSALYLCASSLRAGRFAYTFGSGTRLTVV.

The chain employs TRBV6-2 or TRBV6-3 and TRBJ1-1, with a tentative D call TRBD1 (5 bases). The germline V gene has CDR1 MNHEY and CDR2 SVGEGT. Trimming left V 2 bases short and J 4 bases short, with 11 bases between. This CDR3 has 14 amino acids. The CDR3 protein is CASSYGGWGTEAFF. CDR3 nucleotides: TGTGCCAGCAGTTACGGGGGTTGGGGCACTGAAGCTTTCTTT.

The genes are TRBV6-4 and TRBJ1-1; no definite D call. Germline CDR1 is MRHNA and CDR2 is SNTAGT. The CDR3 contains 14 residues. Between the trimmed V and J ends, which lost 8 bases and 3 bases, there was a span of 16 bases. The CDR3 region has the DNA TGTGCCAGCGGGGTCCACCTCGAAGACACTGAAGCTTTCTTT. It encodes CASGVHLEDTEAFF.

The chain combines TRBV13 with TRBJ2-7; TRBD2 might be the D (6 bases). The CDR3 extends over 15 amino acids. Germline V gives CDR1 PRHDT, CDR2 FYEKMQ (reference sequence). Between the trimmed V and J ends, which lost 5 bases and 0 bases, there was a span of 14 bases. For the CDR3, the DNA is TGTGCCAGCAGCAACCGGGACTCATACTCCTACGAGCAGTACTTC. Its protein is CASSNRDSYSYEQYF.

V is TRBV2 and J is TRBJ2-5; D is perhaps TRBD1 (5 bases). The V end lost 6 bases, the J end lost 1 base, and 18 bases lay between the germline ends. CDR1 is SNHLY, CDR2 FYNNEI, per germline. This CDR3 is built from 16 residues. This CDR3 is CASSRQPTVTQETQYF. The CDR3 bases are TGTGCCAGCAGCCGACAGCCGACTGTTACCCAAGAGACCCAGTACTTC. The whole variable domain, filled in from reference TRBV2 and TRBJ2-5, reads EPEVTQTPSHQVTQMGQEVILRCVPISNHLYFYWYRQILGQKVEFLVSFYNNEISEKSEIFDDQFSVERPDGSNFTLKIRSTKLEDSAMYFCASSRQPTVTQETQYFGPGTRLLVL.

This clone was counted once. V usage is TRBV5-1 and J usage is TRBJ2-7; TRBD2 aligns across 12 bases. Germline trimming cut 4 bases from V and 2 bases from J; bases unmatched to any gene: 4. Germline V lookup: CDR1 SGHRS, CDR2 YFSETQ. The CDR3 length is 15 residues. The CDR3 spells CASSTLAGGPYEQYF. The CDR3, as DNA: TGCGCCAGCAGCACTCTAGCGGGAGGGCCCTACGAGCAGTACTTC. Drawing the rest from reference TRBV5-1 and TRBJ2-7, the complete variable domain is KAGVTQTPRYLIKTRGQQVTLSCSPISGHRSVSWYQQTPGQGLQFLFEYFSETQRNKGNFPGRFSGRQFSNSRSEMNVSTLELGDSALYLCASSTLAGGPYEQYFGPGTRLTVT.

The J gene is TRBJ1-5, the V gene TRBV6-7; no firm D call. TRBV6-7 is an ORF; its function is uncertain. The CDR3 spans 13 residues. Trimming left V 5 bases short and J 5 bases short, with 10 bases between. In DNA form, the CDR3 reads TGTGCCAGCAGTCGGAGGGTGTATCAGCCCCAGCATTTT. Translation gives CASSRRVYQPQHF.

The chain has TRBV10-2 and TRBJ2-7; D gene uncertain. Germline V gene data show CDR1 as WSHSY and CDR2 as SAAADI. CDR3 size: 12 residues. The germline V and J ends were trimmed by 6 bases and 0 bases, with 6 bases remaining between them. The CDR3 protein is CASRAGSYEQYF. In DNA form, the CDR3 reads TGCGCCAGCAGGGCTGGCTCCTACGAGCAGTACTTC.

The rearrangement links TRBV29-1 to TRBJ2-3; 8 positions agree with TRBD1. Germline CDR1 SQVTM, CDR2 ANQGSEA. V was clipped by 8 bases and J by 2 bases; unmatched bases: 9. The CDR3 extends over 14 amino acids. CDR3 loop: CSTRQGPFTDTQYF. The CDR3 DNA sequence: TGCAGCACAAGACAGGGGCCTTTCACAGATACGCAGTATTTT.

The chain employs TRBV2 and TRBJ2-2, with 7 bases fitting TRBD2. V gave up 1 base and J gave up 4 bases; unmatched junction bases: 9. Germline loops: CDR1 SNHLY, CDR2 FYNNEI. This CDR3 region has 17 residues. The CDR3 DNA reads as TGTGCCAGCAGTGAAGAAATGGTAGCGGGTGGCACCGGGGAGCTGTTTTTT. Its translation is CASSEEMVAGGTGELFF.

CDR3 nucleotides: TGCGCCAGCAGCTTAGGGAACGAGCAGTACTTC. Its protein product is CASSLGNEQYF. This chain joins TRBV5-1 and TRBJ2-7, with D hard to call. Trimming shortened V by 2 bases and J by 5 bases, and 5 bases separated the two germline ends. Germline CDR1 reads SGHRS; CDR2 reads YFSETQ. The CDR3 is 11 amino acids.

CDR3 protein: CASTLVIAGYNEQFF. As DNA, the CDR3 is TGTGCCAGCACCCTGGTTATAGCGGGATACAATGAGCAGTTCTTC. This chain joins TRBV7-9 and TRBJ2-1; TRBD2 aligns across 8 bases. The V segment lost 7 bases and the J segment 4 bases; nucleotides outside the gene matches: 9. The V gene's germline CDR1 is SEHNR and CDR2 FQNEAQ (reference sequence). This CDR3 region has 15 residues.

This clone was picked up one time. The chain couples TRBV2 to TRBJ2-7; 8 bases map to TRBD2. Germline trimming cut 6 bases from V and 3 bases from J; bases unmatched to any gene: 13. CDR3 length: 16 residues. The germline CDR1 and CDR2 sequences are SNHLY and FYNNEI. The CDR3 sequence is CASRTGGQLERYEQYF. In DNA form, the CDR3 reads TGTGCCAGCAGAACGGGGGGGCAGCTTGAGCGCTACGAGCAGTACTTC.

This clone has just one count. The rearrangement uses TRBV28 and TRBJ2-1; 13 nucleotides line up with TRBD2. The V segment lost 5 bases and the J segment 5 bases; nucleotides outside the gene matches: 0. The CDR3 loop spans 14 amino acids. Germline assignment: CDR1 MDHEN and CDR2 SYDVKM. CDR3 sequence (DNA): TGTGCCAGCAGTGGACTAGCGGGAGACAATGAGCAGTTCTTC. This encodes CASSGLAGDNEQFF. The complete variable domain, with remaining parts taken from reference TRBV28 and TRBJ2-1, reads DVKVTQSSRYLVKRTGEKVFLECVQDMDHENMFWYRQDPGLGLRLIYFSYDVKMKEKGDIPEGYSVSREKKERFSLILESASTNQTSMYLCASSGLAGDNEQFFGPGTRLTVL.

The V and J genes are TRBV5-1 and TRBJ1-6; D is perhaps TRBD1 (6 bases). Deletions cut 4 bases from V and 2 bases from J, with 13 bases between. This CDR3 region has 16 residues. Germline values: CDR1 SGHRS, CDR2 YFSETQ. CDR3 sequence: CASSLQGSTYNSPLHF. The CDR3 DNA reads as TGCGCCAGCAGCCTACAGGGTTCAACCTATAATTCACCCCTCCACTTT.

The chain combines TRBV6-1 with TRBJ2-3; 10 nucleotides agree with TRBD2. V lost 4 bases to trimming and J lost 4 bases; unmatched junction nucleotides: 8. Looked up from germline, CDR1 is MNHNS and CDR2 is SASEGT. The CDR3 has 16 residues. The CDR3 sequence is CASSAGAGGNADTQYF. The CDR3 nucleotides are TGTGCCAGCAGTGCAGGAGCGGGAGGGAACGCAGATACGCAGTATTTT.

The chain employs TRBV27 and TRBJ2-7, with TRBD2 as a possible D gene (5 bases). In germline, CDR1 is MNHEY, CDR2 SMNVEV (reference sequence). Trimming left V 6 bases short and J 6 bases short, with 15 bases between. CDR3 length equals 13 residues. CDR3 DNA sequence: TGTGCCAGCAGCAAACCCTCGGGATCCGAGCAGTACTTC. Its protein product is CASSKPSGSEQYF.

This chain joins TRBV6-1 and TRBJ2-5; D remains ambiguous. Trimming pared 3 bases from V and 4 bases from J, leaving 9 bases between. The germline CDR1 and CDR2 sequences are MNHNS and SASEGT. The CDR3 is 13 amino acids. In DNA, the CDR3 is TGTGCCAGCAGTGACGGTGGAAGAGAGACCCAGTACTTC. Its translation is CASSDGGRETQYF.

The chain combines TRBV30 with TRBJ1-4; 8 bases agree with TRBD1. The length of the CDR3 is 16 residues. CDR1 is GTSNPN and CDR2 is SVGIG in the germline V gene (reference sequence). J lost 5 bases, V lost 1 base, and 9 bases had no gene match. The CDR3 region has the DNA TGTGCCTGGAGTGGACAGGGGCGCACATGGAATGAAAAACTGTTTTTT. Amino acids: CAWSGQGRTWNEKLFF.

The J gene is TRBJ2-2, the V gene TRBV6-1, with D possibly being TRBD2 (6 bases). The germline V gene encodes CDR1 MNHNS and CDR2 SASEGT. V lost 3 bases and J 2 bases, leaving 10 bases between the germline ends. This CDR3 is built from 15 residues. The CDR3 loop reads CASSEGGLNTGELFF. For the CDR3, the DNA is TGTGCCAGCAGTGAGGGGGGACTTAACACCGGGGAGCTGTTTTTT.